This T cell receptor (beta chain) was found in a study of vaccination effects on CD4 cells after COVID-19. Notes on the study in general: Among infection- and vaccine-induced clones, marked clonal contraction occurred late after vaccination.

Viral peptide pool expansion of antigen-specific CD4+ T cells preceded sequencing in the ViraFEST assay. Subsequent to a culture period of under twelve days, CD4+ T cells were isolated. Every participant took two doses of the BNT162b2 or mRNA-1273 vaccine. TCRdb's table, derived via immunoSEQ multiplex PCR, lists solely in-frame clones and lacks some. The sample has under 85,000 clones; around four fifths are singletons. Comments on this clone: Its cognate antigen is unknown.

This CDR3 has 17 amino acids. V trimming: 2 bases; J trimming: 6 bases; junction bases outside the gene matches: 10. The germline V gene encodes CDR1 SGHTA and CDR2 FQGTGA. The genes are TRBV7-3 and TRBJ2-1, with 10 bases matching TRBD2. The TCR was taken from a human donor who received a COVID-19 vaccine. Here the sequenced sample was CD4+ T cells from PBMCs cultured with HCoV-OC43 spike peptides, taken after COVID-19 vaccination. Subset reported: HCoV-OC43 spike overlapping peptide pool stimulation. In DNA form, the CDR3 reads TGTGCCAGCAGCTTATTCCTAGCGGGGGTTTCGGGCAATGAGCAGTTCTTC. This encodes CASSLFLAGVSGNEQFF.